Detailed here is one TCR beta chain. Its antigen is still unknown. From germline, CDR1 is LGHNA and CDR2 YNFKEQ. Trimming left V 3 bases short and J 6 bases short, with 11 bases between. The CDR3 covers 14 residues. The sample comes from a study of T-cell memory formation after mild COVID-19. Background on the study: Largely donor-specific TCR clusters were found.

Via MiXCR, TCRdb re-called the 5' RACE reads, giving one row per CDR3 protein. The table shows just under 350,000 distinct CDR3 sequences, with 10% to 15% occurring only once. Study-wide results and caveats: The second-wave clones peaking on day 37 were not confirmed as SARS-CoV-2-specific.

Sequenced material: PBMCs or a T cell subset sorted from them (not recorded which). The receptor's source is a man younger than 30 who had mild COVID-19 (a few samples of this study predate the infection). Cell type and time point are not known. V gene TRBV4-2 combines with J gene TRBJ2-2; D gene unclear. The CDR3 nucleotides are TGTGCCAGCAGCCAGGACCGGAATTCCGGGGAGCTGTTTTTT. Its protein is CASSQDRNSGELFF.